The 17 T cell receptor beta chains listed next were all sequenced from one sample in a study of a mutant IDH1 vaccine in newly diagnosed glioma (dated by TCRdb to about 2021). Receptor amplification or capture employed the immunoSEQ multiplex PCR assay. Entries here come from immuneACCESS through TCRdb and include only in-frame sequences with V and J called. Some clones fail to appear in such tables; in the studies checked, an unresolved V gene covers under half of the shortfall, and the cause of the remainder is unknown. Within this sample are about 92,000 clones, with about 80% of them counted one time only. The top ten hold 7.4% of the sample. The time point tag for this specimen amounts to: baseline, week 1 (first vaccination visit). The sample's treatment or condition label, decoded: pre-vaccination baseline after standard-of-care therapy. The source was PBMCs, collected from a glioma patient treated with radiotherapy, temozolomide or both. The origin of the receptors is a woman between 50 and 59 years old with glioma.

The chain is built from TRBV10-3 and TRBJ1-3; D perhaps matches TRBD1 (6 bases). The germline V and J ends were trimmed by 3 bases and 4 bases, with 10 bases remaining between them. CDR3 length equals 14 residues. Germline lookup yields CDR1 ENHRY and CDR2 SYGVKD. CDR3 amino acids: CAISDTGQGNTIYF. The CDR3 DNA reads as TGTGCCATCAGTGATACCGGACAGGGAAACACCATATATTTT.

Turning to this clone: Other nucleotide sequences in the sample specify the same CDR3. The chain joins TRBV2 to TRBJ2-5; no definite D call. This CDR3 region has 13 residues. Germline CDR1 SNHLY, CDR2 FYNNEI. The V end was cut by 4 bases, the J end by 0 bases, with 6 bases between. CDR3 DNA: TGTGCCAGCAGTGTGGGATACCAAGAGACCCAGTACTTC. It translates to CASSVGYQETQYF.

The chain employs TRBV4-1 and TRBJ2-5; 11 positions match TRBD2. V lost 0 bases to trimming and J lost 4 bases; unmatched junction nucleotides: 4. Germline V gene sequence: CDR1 MGHRA, CDR2 YSYEKL. The CDR3 spans 16 residues. CDR3 nucleotide sequence: TGCGCCAGCAGCCAAGATAGCGGGGGGGCGCGAGAGACCCAGTACTTC. Protein sequence: CASSQDSGGARETQYF.

Note on this clone: One end of the junction does not line up with germline, which may come from a read error. This chain uses TRBV4-1 with TRBJ1-1, with TRBD1 matching 8 bases. The CDR3 runs 18 residues. The V gene's germline CDR1 is MGHRA and CDR2 YSYEKL. CDR3 bases: TGCACCAGCAGCCAAGATACGGGAGGTGGCAGGGGGCTGTCTGAAGCTTTCTTT. This gives the protein CTSSQDTGGGRGLSEAFF.

The rearrangement links TRBV7-9 to TRBJ1-6, with D unresolved. Deletions cut 5 bases from V and 7 bases from J, with 6 bases between. CDR1 is SEHNR and CDR2 is FQNEAQ in the germline V gene (reference sequence). The CDR3 consists of 12 residues. The CDR3 DNA reads TGTGCCAGCAGCACGGGCAATTCACCCCTCCACTTT. It translates to CASSTGNSPLHF. Full variable domain (missing parts from reference TRBV7-9 and TRBJ1-6): DTGVSQNPRHKITKRGQNVTFRCDPISEHNRLYWYRQTLGQGPEFLTYFQNEAQLEKSRLLSDRFSAERPKGSFSTLEIQRTEQGDSAMYLCASSTGNSPLHFGNGTRLTVT.

This chain links TRBV9 with TRBJ2-7; D is perhaps TRBD1 or TRBD2 (6 bases each). CDR3 size: 15 residues. The V and J ends lost 0 bases and 2 bases respectively, with 12 bases between them. Germline CDR1 is SGDLS and CDR2 is YYNGEE. The CDR3 spells CASSVATGATYEQYF. The CDR3 DNA follows: TGTGCCAGCAGCGTAGCTACGGGGGCAACCTACGAGCAGTACTTC.

Here the CDR3 DNA reads TGTGCCAGCAGCTACGACAGGGCGGAGGGCTACACCTTC. Its protein product is CASSYDRAEGYTF. This sequence joins TRBV11-2 and TRBJ1-2, with 7 positions matching TRBD1. Losses at the gene ends were 4 bases for V and 8 bases for J; bases not matched to a gene: 7. This CDR3 has 13 amino acids. In germline, CDR1 is SGHAT, CDR2 FQNNGV. The full variable domain, with the rest looked up from reference TRBV11-2 and TRBJ1-2, is EAGVAQSPRYKIIEKRQSVAFWCNPISGHATLYWYQQILGQGPKLLIQFQNNGVVDDSQLPKDRFSAERLKGVDSTLKIQPAKLEDSAVYLCASSYDRAEGYTFGSGTRLTVV.

In nucleotides, the CDR3 is TGCGCCAGCAGCTTGGAGGTCCAGGAGAATGAAAAACTGTTTTTT. It yields the protein CASSLEVQENEKLFF. The chain links TRBV5-1 to TRBJ1-4, with D unclear. Germline V gives CDR1 SGHRS, CDR2 YFSETQ. CDR3 length equals 15 residues. Trimming shortened V by 0 bases and J by 5 bases, and 11 bases separated the two germline ends.

The genes are TRBV4-1 and TRBJ2-3; D is perhaps TRBD2 (5 bases). Germline CDR1 is MGHRA and CDR2 is YSYEKL. The CDR3 consists of 14 residues. Trimming took off 2 bases at V and 6 bases at J, with 12 bases between the two ends. The CDR3 spells CASSQPGVADTQYF. In DNA form, the CDR3 reads TGCGCCAGCAGCCAACCCGGGGTCGCGGATACGCAGTATTTT.

The rearrangement links TRBV7-2 to TRBJ1-1; no clear D gene. Germline V gene sequence: CDR1 SGHTA, CDR2 FQGNSA. V was clipped by 4 bases and J by 2 bases, with 11 bases between them. This CDR3 has 14 amino acids. CDR3 sequence reads: CASSSGSRNTEAFF. The CDR3 nucleotides read TGTGCCAGCAGCTCCGGTTCCCGTAACACTGAAGCTTTCTTT. The whole variable domain, remainder taken from reference TRBV7-2 and TRBJ1-1, is GAGVSQSPSNKVTEKGKDVELRCDPISGHTALYWYRQSLGQGLEFLIYFQGNSAPDKSGLPSDRFSAERTGGSVSTLTIQRTQQEDSAVYLCASSSGSRNTEAFFGQGTRLTVV.

This clone was counted a few times. This chain uses TRBV29-1 with TRBJ1-5; the D is unclear. V shed 8 bases and J shed 5 bases, with 19 bases lying between them. The germline V gene has CDR1 SQVTM and CDR2 ANQGSEA. This CDR3 contains 14 residues. The CDR3 region is CSHGRVIGYQPQHF. CDR3 sequence (DNA): TGCAGCCATGGTAGAGTTATAGGATATCAGCCCCAGCATTTT.

The chain joins TRBV4-2 to TRBJ1-4; no clear D. Germline loops: CDR1 LGHNA, CDR2 YNFKEQ. The CDR3 length is 16 residues. Trimming took off 1 base at V and 2 bases at J, with 11 bases between the two ends. The CDR3 DNA is TGTGCCAGCAGCCAAGTACAGCAGACGACTAATGAAAAACTGTTTTTT. It yields the protein CASSQVQQTTNEKLFF.

This clone was observed a handful of times. The V call is TRBV29-1, the J call TRBJ1-1, with D tentatively TRBD1 (6 bases). CDR1 and CDR2 from the germline V gene are SQVTM and ANQGSEA. This CDR3 spans 13 amino acids. Trimming shortened V by 6 bases and J by 5 bases, and 16 bases separated the two germline ends. This CDR3 is CSVDRPRGTEAFF. The CDR3 bases are TGCAGCGTCGACAGGCCCCGAGGGACTGAAGCTTTCTTT.

In this sample, this clone turned up a few times. This chain connects TRBV2 to TRBJ2-5, with 12 positions matching TRBD2. CDR1 SNHLY and CDR2 FYNNEI come from the germline V gene. J was trimmed by 2 bases and V by 3 bases; bases with no gene match: 13. The CDR3 totals 19 residues. The CDR3 loop is CASSDLGTSGPMGQETQYF. The CDR3, as DNA: TGTGCCAGCAGTGACCTCGGGACTAGCGGGCCGATGGGACAAGAGACCCAGTACTTC.

The rearrangement uses TRBV5-1 and TRBJ2-3; TRBD1 aligns across 7 bases. After removal of 3 bases from V and 0 bases from J, the junction contained 1 base not matched to a gene. The CDR3 is 14 amino acids. Germline CDR1 and CDR2: SGHRS and YFSETQ. The CDR3, as DNA: TGCGCCAGCAGCTCGGGACAGAGCACAGATACGCAGTATTTT. It codes for CASSSGQSTDTQYF.

The CDR3 region has the DNA TGTGCCAGTAGTATCTCGGGGACCTACGAGCAGTACTTC. As protein: CASSISGTYEQYF. The chain links TRBV19 to TRBJ2-7; D is perhaps TRBD2 (5 bases). V dropped 3 bases and J dropped 2 bases, with 8 bases sitting between them. This CDR3 region has 13 residues. CDR1 and CDR2 (germline): LNHDA, SQIVND (reference sequence).

This clone has just one count. V gene TRBV11-3 combines with J gene TRBJ2-3; D not resolved. Germline assignment: CDR1 SGHNT and CDR2 YENEEA. Trimming left V 5 bases short and J 7 bases short, with 13 bases between. This CDR3 spans 13 amino acids. In nucleotides, the CDR3 is TGTGCCAGCAGCCTCTCTAGTGTACATACGCAGTATTTT. Encoded protein: CASSLSSVHTQYF.